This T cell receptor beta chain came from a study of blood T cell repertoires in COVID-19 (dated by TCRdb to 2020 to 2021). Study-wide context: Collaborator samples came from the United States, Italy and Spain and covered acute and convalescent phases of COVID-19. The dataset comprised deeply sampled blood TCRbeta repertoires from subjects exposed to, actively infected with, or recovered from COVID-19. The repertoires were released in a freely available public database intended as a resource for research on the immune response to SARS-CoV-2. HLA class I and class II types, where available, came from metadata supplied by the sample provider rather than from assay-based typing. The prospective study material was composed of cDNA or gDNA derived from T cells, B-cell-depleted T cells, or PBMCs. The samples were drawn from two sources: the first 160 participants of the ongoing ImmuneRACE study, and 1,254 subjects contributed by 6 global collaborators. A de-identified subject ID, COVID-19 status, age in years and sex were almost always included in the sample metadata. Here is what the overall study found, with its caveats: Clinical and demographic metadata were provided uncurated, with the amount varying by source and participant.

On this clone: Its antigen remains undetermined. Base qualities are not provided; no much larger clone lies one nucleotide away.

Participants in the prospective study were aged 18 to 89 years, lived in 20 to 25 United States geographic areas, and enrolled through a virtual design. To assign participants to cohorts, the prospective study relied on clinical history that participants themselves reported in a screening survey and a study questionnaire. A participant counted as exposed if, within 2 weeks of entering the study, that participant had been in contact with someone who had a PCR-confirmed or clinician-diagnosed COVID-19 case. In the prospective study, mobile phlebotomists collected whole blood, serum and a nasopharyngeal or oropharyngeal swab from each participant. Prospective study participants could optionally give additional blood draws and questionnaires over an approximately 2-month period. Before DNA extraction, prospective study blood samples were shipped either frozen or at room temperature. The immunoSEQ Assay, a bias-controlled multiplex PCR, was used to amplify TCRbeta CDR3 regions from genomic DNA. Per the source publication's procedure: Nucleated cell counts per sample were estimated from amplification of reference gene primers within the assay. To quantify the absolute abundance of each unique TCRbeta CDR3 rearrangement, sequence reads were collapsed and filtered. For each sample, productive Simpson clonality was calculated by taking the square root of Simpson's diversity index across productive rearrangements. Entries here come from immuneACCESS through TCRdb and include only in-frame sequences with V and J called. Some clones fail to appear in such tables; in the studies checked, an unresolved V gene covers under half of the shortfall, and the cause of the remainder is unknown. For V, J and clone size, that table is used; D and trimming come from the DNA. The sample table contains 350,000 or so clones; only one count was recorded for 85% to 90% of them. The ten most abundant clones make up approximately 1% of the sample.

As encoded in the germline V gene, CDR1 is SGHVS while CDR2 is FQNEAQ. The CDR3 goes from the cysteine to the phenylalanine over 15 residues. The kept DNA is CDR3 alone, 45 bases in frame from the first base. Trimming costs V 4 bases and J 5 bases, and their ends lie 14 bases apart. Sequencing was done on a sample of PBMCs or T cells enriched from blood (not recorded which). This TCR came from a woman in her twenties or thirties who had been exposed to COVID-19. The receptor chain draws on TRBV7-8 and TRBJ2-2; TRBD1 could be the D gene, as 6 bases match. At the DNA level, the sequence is TGTGCCAGCAGCTATACAGGGCGTCAAACCGGGGAGCTGTTTTTT. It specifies CASSYTGRQTGELFF.